Listed here is a single T cell receptor (beta chain). The study drew participants aged about 18 to 89 years from about two dozen US areas. Two negative PCRs, clearance, or symptom resolution had been documented for recovered Cohort 3 donors. The data derive from a study of blood T cell repertoires in COVID-19. Original processing methods: Estimation of nucleated cell counts was performed using reference gene primer amplification. Repertoires were generated with immunoSEQ multiplex PCR, while TCRdb's copy carries only in-frame clones and drops some. That table supplies the V and J calls and clone size; D and trimming were determined from the DNA. The sample holds 350,000 to 400,000 clones; about nine tenths are singletons and the top ten take 1.5% to 2%. The CDR3 extends over 12 amino acids. The germline V gene has CDR1 KGHSH and CDR2 LQKENI. V was trimmed by 0 bases and J by 15 bases, leaving 12 bases between them.

The sequenced sample consisted of PBMCs or T cells enriched from blood (not recorded which). The chain combines TRBV18 with TRBJ2-1; TRBD2 is a possible D gene (5 bases). The TCR was taken from a woman aged 25 to 39 who had recovered from COVID-19. The CDR3 coding sequence is TGTGCCAGCTCACCACCGGGGTTACGGGGGTTCTTC. This gives the protein CASSPPGLRGFF. The full variable domain, rest sourced from reference TRBV18 and TRBJ2-1, is NAGVMQNPRHLVRRRGQEARLRCSPMKGHSHVYWYRQLPEEGLKFMVYLQKENIIDESGMPKERFSAEFPKEGPSILRIQQVVRGDSAAYFCASSPPGLRGFFGPGTRLTVL.